This TCR beta chain appears in the sequencing data of a study of graft-versus-host responses after intestinal transplantation. Study summary: Multivisceral, liver-intestinal, or isolated intestinal transplants were given to recipients. Every recipient had anti-thymocyte globulin induction and roughly 3 years of tacrolimus plus steroids.

The protocol was immunoSEQ multiplex PCR, while the TCRdb copy is restricted to in-frame clones and leaves out a portion. Among tens of thousands of clones listed, more than 90% were seen once. The ends were cut back, 8 bases at V and 4 bases at J, with 12 bases in the middle. Germline V gene data show CDR1 as MRHNA and CDR2 as SNTAGT. This CDR3 region has 13 residues. Regarding this clone: The antigen remains undetermined.

Whole-study findings and limits: Ileal or blood samples showed some GvH clones first, and such clones were also found in recipient marrow. Allograft graft-versus-host to host-versus-graft clonal ratios ran high in patients with graft-donor T cell macrochimerism.

The chain employs TRBV6-4 and TRBJ1-5; possibly TRBD1 for D (6 bases). This sample comprised bone marrow, obtained 734 days after intestinal transplantation. The TCR originated in a human patient who received an intestinal transplant, so some T cells may come from the graft donor. This CDR3 reads CASSRGLNQPQHF. The CDR3 DNA sequence: TGTGCCAGCTCCAGGGGTCTTAATCAGCCCCAGCATTTT.